This T cell receptor beta chain was sequenced for a study of blood T cell repertoires in COVID-19. Overall study context: Collection of acute and convalescent COVID-19 samples took place in the United States, Italy and Spain. T cells, B-cell-depleted T cells, or PBMCs supplied cDNA or gDNA.

Study processing details: Estimated nucleated cell counts came from reference gene primer amplification. Sequencing used immunoSEQ multiplex PCR; TCRdb keeps in-frame clones, though not all of them. That table furnishes V, J and clone size, whereas the DNA furnished D and trimming. The sample includes some 96,000 clones, about 83% of them seen just once. Germline CDR1 reads KGHSH; CDR2 reads LQKENI. The CDR3 length is 13 residues. Trimming cost V 5 bases and J 2 bases, with 9 bases left between them. This chain joins TRBV18 and TRBJ2-5; TRBD2 might be the D (6 bases). The sample taken for sequencing was peripheral blood. The clonotype comes from a human donor in a cohort sampled during active COVID-19. CDR3 sequence (DNA): TGTGCCAGCTCAGTCCGGGGGCAAGAGACCCAGTACTTC. It encodes CASSVRGQETQYF.